These 24 T cell receptor beta chains came from one sample sequenced in a study of blood T cell repertoires in COVID-19. Assay used: immunoSEQ multiplex PCR; TCRdb lists only in-frame clones, some missing. The repertoire includes about 340,000 clones, 88% of them detected once, and about 6.7% sits in the top ten. Sequencing used peripheral blood. The origin of the receptors is a woman in her sixties or seventies with COVID-19, enrolled during active disease.

CDR3 amino acids: CASSPGANYGYTF. CDR3 DNA: TGTGCCAGCAGTCCGGGAGCTAACTATGGCTACACCTTC. The chain combines TRBV6-5 with TRBJ1-2; no definite D call. This CDR3 region has 13 residues. Looked up from germline, CDR1 is MNHEY and CDR2 is SVGAGI. The V end was cut by 5 bases, the J end by 0 bases, with 7 bases between.

V usage is TRBV19 and J usage is TRBJ1-5; TRBD1 matches at 8 bases. The V gene's germline CDR1 is LNHDA and CDR2 SQIVND (reference sequence). The CDR3 is 16 amino acids. J was trimmed by 5 bases and V by 5 bases; bases with no gene match: 11. CDR3 sequence (DNA): TGTGCCAGTAGTCCCAGAGACGACAGGGGATATCAGCCCCAGCATTTT. Its protein product is CASSPRDDRGYQPQHF.

CDR3 nucleotides: TGTGCCGGAAAGGGGGCTTTGGACACTGAAGCTTTCTTT. Residues: CAGKGALDTEAFF. The chain recombines TRBV28 with TRBJ1-1; 7 bases map to TRBD1. The CDR3 contains 13 residues. Germline-derived CDR1 and CDR2 are MDHEN and SYDVKM. Losses at the gene ends were 11 bases for V and 3 bases for J; bases not matched to a gene: 9.

The chain recombines TRBV10-3 with TRBJ1-1; TRBD1 matches at 7 bases. CDR1 and CDR2 (germline): ENHRY, SYGVKD. J lost 10 bases, V lost 0 bases, and 11 bases had no gene match. This CDR3 has 15 residues. As DNA, the CDR3 is TGTGCCATCAGTGAGTCGGAGGGGGCGCAGGTCCGAGCTTTCTTT. Translating it yields CAISESEGAQVRAFF.

The chain links TRBV19 to TRBJ1-1, with a weak D call TRBD1 (6 bases). The length of the CDR3 is 16 residues. The V gene's germline CDR1 is LNHDA and CDR2 SQIVND (reference sequence). V was pared by 4 bases and J by 0 bases, with 15 bases between. The DNA of the CDR3 is TGTGCCAGTAGTAGCCCGACAGGTTACATGAACACTGAAGCTTTCTTT. Encoded protein: CASSSPTGYMNTEAFF.

The J gene is TRBJ1-1, the V gene TRBV4-2; maybe TRBD1 (6 bases). V was shortened by 5 bases and J by 4 bases, with 11 bases between the two germline ends. CDR1 LGHNA and CDR2 YNFKEQ come from the germline V gene. The CDR3 is made up of 13 amino acids. DNA for the CDR3: TGTGCCAGCAGCGCTCAGGGGTCCACTGAAGCTTTCTTT. The encoded protein is CASSAQGSTEAFF.

This clone was picked up one time. V usage is TRBV6-5 and J usage is TRBJ1-4, with 9 bases fitting TRBD1. Unmatched junction bases numbered 9, after V lost 4 bases and J lost 15 bases. This CDR3 is 13 amino acids long. Germline values: CDR1 MNHEY, CDR2 SVGAGI. The CDR3 loop reads CASSSNRGLKVFF. CDR3 DNA sequence: TGTGCCAGCAGTTCGAACAGGGGGCTTAAGGTGTTTTTT.

In this sample, this clone turned up a few times. The CDR3 protein is CASSLTVPGNTIYF. The CDR3 DNA reads as TGTGCCAGCAGCTTGACAGTTCCTGGAAACACCATATATTTT. The V gene is TRBV9, the J gene TRBJ1-3; perhaps TRBD1 as D (5 bases). The CDR3 has 14 amino acids. Looked up from germline, CDR1 is SGDLS and CDR2 is YYNGEE. The V gene lost 4 bases and the J gene lost 2 bases, with 10 bases spanning the gap.

The chain joins TRBV19 to TRBJ1-5; TRBD1 matches at 9 bases. Germline trimming cut 7 bases from V and 7 bases from J; bases unmatched to any gene: 17. Germline V lookup: CDR1 LNHDA, CDR2 SQIVND (reference sequence). The CDR3 length is 17 residues. The CDR3 region is CASTPSSGTGIWQPQHF. The CDR3 nucleotides read TGTGCCAGTACTCCAAGCTCCGGGACAGGGATTTGGCAGCCCCAGCATTTT.

This chain joins TRBV11-3 and TRBJ2-7, with 7 bases aligning to TRBD1. Unmatched junction bases numbered 9, after V lost 5 bases and J lost 8 bases. Germline V gives CDR1 SGHNT, CDR2 YENEEA. This CDR3 is 13 amino acids long. CDR3 DNA sequence: TGTGCCAGCAGCAGCAGACAGGGCTATCAGCAGTACTTC. It specifies CASSSRQGYQQYF.

This clone has a handful of counts. The chain recombines TRBV30 with TRBJ1-5; TRBD1 is a possible D gene (5 bases). V was trimmed by 0 bases and J by 5 bases, leaving 11 bases between them. The V gene's germline CDR1 is GTSNPN and CDR2 SVGIG (reference sequence). There are 14 residues in the CDR3. The CDR3 loop is CAWSVTGGDQPQHF. In DNA, the CDR3 is TGTGCCTGGAGTGTTACCGGGGGGGATCAGCCCCAGCATTTT.

This clone was picked up one time. This chain links TRBV7-6 with TRBJ1-6; D is unclear. Germline values: CDR1 SGHVS, CDR2 FNYEAQ. The CDR3 sequence is 13 residues long. V was trimmed by 5 bases and J by 14 bases, leaving 16 bases between them. The CDR3 region is CASSPTGSGALHF. CDR3 bases: TGTGCCAGCAGCCCGACGGGGTCCGGAGCCCTCCACTTT.

The V gene is TRBV12-3 or TRBV12-4, the J gene TRBJ2-7; possibly TRBD2 for D (6 bases). V lost 7 bases and J 0 bases, leaving 10 bases between the germline ends. This CDR3 has 13 residues. CDR3 protein: CASNSGSSYEQYF. The CDR3, as DNA: TGTGCCAGCAATTCCGGGAGCTCCTACGAGCAGTACTTC.

The chain is built from TRBV7-8 and TRBJ1-1, with TRBD1 matching over 7 bases. V trimming: 3 bases; J trimming: 5 bases; junction bases outside the gene matches: 6. The CDR3 extends over 14 amino acids. Germline V CDR1 and CDR2: SGHVS, FQNEAQ. CDR3 amino acids: CASSLGQTYTEAFF. The CDR3 bases are TGTGCCAGCAGCTTGGGACAGACCTATACTGAAGCTTTCTTT.

The rearrangement links TRBV27 to TRBJ1-3, with 7 bases identical to TRBD1. Germline V gene lookup returns CDR1 MNHEY and CDR2 SMNVEV (reference sequence). The CDR3 consists of 13 residues. After removal of 6 bases from V and 4 bases from J, the junction contained 3 bases not matched to a gene. This chain's CDR3 is CASREQGGNTIYF. The CDR3 nucleotides read TGTGCCAGCAGGGAACAGGGGGGAAACACCATATATTTT.

This clone was recorded only once. The V call is TRBV28, the J call TRBJ2-1; TRBD1 might be the D (6 bases). Germline V gene data show CDR1 as MDHEN and CDR2 as SYDVKM. The CDR3 contains 16 residues. V was clipped by 0 bases and J by 8 bases, with 17 bases between them. In DNA, the CDR3 is TGTGCCAGCAGTTTATGGGAACAAGGACAGATGGATGAGCAGTTCTTC. This translates into CASSLWEQGQMDEQFF.

The gene calls are TRBV11-2 and TRBJ2-7; TRBD1 matches 11 bases. Germline V gene sequence: CDR1 SGHAT, CDR2 FQNNGV. This CDR3 spans 15 amino acids. Trimming removed 10 bases from V and 9 bases from J; junction bases left unmatched: 17. The CDR3 protein is CATQPGGTGGSGQYF. The DNA of the CDR3 is TGTGCCACCCAACCTGGGGGGACAGGGGGTTCCGGGCAGTACTTC.

Details on this clone: Other DNA sequences in the same sample also yield this CDR3. The V gene is TRBV29-1, the J gene TRBJ1-1; perhaps TRBD1 as D (6 bases). Germline V lookup: CDR1 SQVTM, CDR2 ANQGSEA. Trimming left V 4 bases short and J 0 bases short, with 6 bases between. The CDR3 loop spans 12 amino acids. The CDR3 DNA reads TGCAGCGTTGGGGGGCTGAACACTGAAGCTTTCTTT. Translating it yields CSVGGLNTEAFF.

The chain links TRBV30 to TRBJ2-1; perhaps TRBD2 as D (6 bases). CDR3 length equals 14 residues. Trimming removed 4 bases at V and 1 base at J, with 11 bases between. Germline CDR1 GTSNPN, CDR2 SVGIG (reference sequence). CDR3 nucleotides: TGTGCCTGGAATCGCGGGGAATCCTACAATGAGCAGTTCTTC. Translation gives CAWNRGESYNEQFF.

The V gene is TRBV10-2, the J gene TRBJ2-3; 8 positions agree with TRBD2. Germline lookup yields CDR1 WSHSY and CDR2 SAAADI. Germline trimming cut 3 bases from V and 2 bases from J; bases unmatched to any gene: 4. The CDR3 contains 15 residues. The CDR3 DNA follows: TGCGCCAGCAGTGAAGGCGGGGGGATCACAGATACGCAGTATTTT. Its translation: CASSEGGGITDTQYF.

The V call is TRBV9, the J call TRBJ2-3; D may be TRBD2 (6 bases). Trimming cost V 0 bases and J 2 bases, with 13 bases left between them. The germline V gene has CDR1 SGDLS and CDR2 YYNGEE. This CDR3 is 16 amino acids long. CDR3 amino acids: CASSVAQGLYTDTQYF. The CDR3 DNA is TGTGCCAGCAGCGTAGCCCAGGGACTTTACACAGATACGCAGTATTTT.

The rearrangement links TRBV21-1 to TRBJ1-1. TRBV21-1 is assigned pseudogene status. CDR3 length: 14 residues. CDR3 coding DNA: TGTGCCAGCAGCAAAGGTCGGGGGGCCGGTGAAGCTTTCTTT. Its protein product is CASSKGRGAGEAFF.

This chain joins TRBV7-2 and TRBJ2-7; 8 nucleotides match TRBD2. This CDR3 spans 15 amino acids. Germline assignment: CDR1 SGHTA and CDR2 FQGNSA. V gave up 5 bases and J gave up 3 bases; unmatched junction bases: 9. Written as DNA, the CDR3 is TGTGCCAGCAGCCCACGCGGGGGGCCCGGCTACGAGCAGTACTTC. Its translation: CASSPRGGPGYEQYF.

V usage is TRBV18 and J usage is TRBJ1-1, with D perhaps TRBD1 (6 bases). Germline V gene data show CDR1 as KGHSH and CDR2 as LQKENI. The germline V and J ends were trimmed by 4 bases and 1 base, with 16 bases remaining between them. This CDR3 spans 16 amino acids. CDR3 amino acids: CASSLPGAGENTEAFF. CDR3 DNA: TGTGCCAGCTCACTACCGGGGGCAGGGGAGAACACTGAAGCTTTCTTT.